This TCR beta chain appears in the sequencing data of a study of cytomegalovirus exposure and HLA in healthy donors. Primers included in the PCR were 60 Vbeta and 13 Jbeta primers. The assay was immunoSEQ multiplex PCR, and TCRdb's table has in-frame clones only and misses some. The sample lists about 180,000 clones; roughly 76% were seen once. Everyone who donated was a healthy bone marrow donor. Regarding the study as a whole: HLA alleles showed associations with fewer than 20,000 TCR beta sequences in a later analysis, at a 0.05 false discovery rate. A later analysis reportedly found that, within productive TCRs, an Asian-associated ancestry cluster had fewer N-insertions than the mean observed across the approximately 660 donors. A missense variant in DCLRE1C was later tied to TCR beta V- and J-gene trimming.

V was pared by 11 bases and J by 0 bases, with 10 bases of the junction left unmatched. Germline V gives CDR1 LNHDA, CDR2 SQIVND (reference sequence). This CDR3 has 15 amino acids. This clone turned up a few times. Its antigen remains unknown. The chain recombines TRBV19 with TRBJ1-5; 7 bases are a match to TRBD1. Sequenced input: PBMCs. The sequence was obtained from a woman aged 18-29 years in good health and CMV-seropositive. The CDR3 DNA reads as TGTGCCGCTGGGGAGACAGGGATTAGCAATCAGCCCCAGCATTTT. Its protein product is CAAGETGISNQPQHF.